The next 20 T cell receptor beta chains were all read from a single sample in a study of blood T cell repertoires in COVID-19. TCRdb keeps only in-frame clones here, not all; method: immunoSEQ multiplex PCR. This sample carries about 40,000 clones, 88% of them seen once, and the ten largest clones take approximately 10%. Sequencing was performed on peripheral blood. The receptor source for this set is a woman in her seventies with acute or convalescent COVID-19.

The chain links TRBV10-3 to TRBJ2-1, with 10 bases matching TRBD2. This CDR3 is 17 amino acids long. After removal of 5 bases from V and 5 bases from J, the junction contained 12 bases not matched to a gene. CDR1 is ENHRY and CDR2 is SYGVKD in the germline V gene. For the CDR3, the DNA is TGTGCCATCAGTCAGAACTTAGCGGGAGGTCTCAACAATGAGCAGTTCTTC. Translation: CAISQNLAGGLNNEQFF.

The V and J genes are TRBV10-3 and TRBJ1-5; TRBD1 matches 8 bases. This CDR3 spans 15 amino acids. V shed 2 bases, J shed 3 bases, and the junction held 3 bases outside the gene matches. Germline lookup yields CDR1 ENHRY and CDR2 SYGVKD. The CDR3 region has the DNA TGTGCCATCAGTGAGGGACAGGGAATCAATCAGCCCCAGCATTTT. Protein: CAISEGQGINQPQHF.

CDR3 nucleotides: TGTGCCACAAGGACTAGCGGGAGTCCGAATGAGCAGTTCTTC. It encodes CATRTSGSPNEQFF. The J gene is TRBJ2-1, the V gene TRBV19; 13 bases fit TRBD2. The junction had 7 bases not matched to a gene; V was cut back by 10 bases and J by 7 bases. Germline CDR1 reads LNHDA; CDR2 reads SQIVND (reference sequence). The CDR3 loop spans 14 amino acids.

This chain uses TRBV3-1 (or the pseudogene TRBV3-2) with TRBJ2-4; tentative D call: TRBD2 (5 bases). Germline V gene lookup returns CDR1 LGHDT and CDR2 YNNKEL (reference sequence). This CDR3 contains 16 residues. V lost 3 bases and J lost 7, with 19 bases in between. CDR3 DNA: TGTGCCAGCAGCCAGCTAACTAGGATCGGGTTGAACATTCAGTACTTC. This gives the protein CASSQLTRIGLNIQYF.

In its sample, this clone was seen once. The rearrangement joins TRBV12-3 or TRBV12-4 to TRBJ1-2, with D possibly TRBD1 on 6 matching bases. V was clipped by 6 bases and J by 7 bases, with 15 bases between them. The CDR3 consists of 13 residues. This CDR3 reads CASSLRGQRGYTF. The CDR3 region has the DNA TGTGCCAGCAGCCTAAGGGGACAACGTGGCTACACCTTC.

This chain joins TRBV24-1 and TRBJ1-2; 12 bases fit TRBD1. The length of the CDR3 is 18 residues. Losses at the gene ends were 4 bases for V and 4 bases for J; bases not matched to a gene: 12. Germline values: CDR1 KGHDR, CDR2 SFDVKD. Written as DNA, the CDR3 is TGTGCCACCAGTGACAGTCCCGGGACAGGGGGCGGTAGCTATGGCTACACCTTC. Translating it yields CATSDSPGTGGGSYGYTF.

The chain uses TRBV30 and TRBJ2-3; 8 nucleotides align to TRBD2. After removal of 3 bases from V and 5 bases from J, the junction contained 10 bases not matched to a gene. The CDR3 sequence is 15 residues long. Germline V lookup: CDR1 GTSNPN, CDR2 SVGIG (reference sequence). The CDR3 sequence is CAWSRGAGDRDTQYF. CDR3 coding DNA: TGTGCCTGGAGCCGGGGAGCGGGAGATCGAGATACGCAGTATTTT.

The J gene is TRBJ2-1, the V gene TRBV20-1; 8 bases fit TRBD2. The V gene's germline CDR1 is DFQATT and CDR2 SNEGSKA (reference sequence). Losses at the gene ends were 3 bases for V and 13 bases for J; bases not matched to a gene: 17. The length of the CDR3 is 15 residues. CDR3 residues: CSASNSAGLANVQFF. CDR3 coding DNA: TGCAGTGCTAGTAATTCCGCCGGACTAGCCAATGTTCAGTTCTTC.

This clone was observed once. V and J are TRBV11-3 and TRBJ2-1, with 7 bases matching TRBD2. With V trimmed by 2 bases and J by 5 bases, 6 bases remained unmatched. This CDR3 has 15 amino acids. Looked up from germline, CDR1 is SGHNT and CDR2 is YENEEA. The CDR3 DNA sequence: TGTGCCAGCAGCTTAAAGCGGGAACTAAACAATGAGCAGTTCTTC. Its protein is CASSLKRELNNEQFF.

The gene calls are TRBV9 and TRBJ2-2; no firm D call. V gave up 0 bases and J gave up 1 base, with 4 bases separating them. The CDR3 has 14 amino acids. Germline CDR1 SGDLS, CDR2 YYNGEE. The CDR3 reads CASSVVQNTGELFF. The CDR3 DNA reads as TGTGCCAGCAGCGTAGTACAGAACACCGGGGAGCTGTTTTTT.

The chain joins TRBV4-3 to TRBJ2-3; weak D call: TRBD2 (5 bases). Trimming left V 4 bases short and J 6 bases short, with 20 bases between. In germline, CDR1 is LGHNA, CDR2 YSLEER. The CDR3 loop spans 16 amino acids. The CDR3 reads CASSRYLAEIGDTQYF. Written as DNA, the CDR3 is TGCGCCAGCAGCCGGTATCTAGCCGAGATTGGGGATACGCAGTATTTT.

J is TRBJ2-3 and V is TRBV28, with D possibly TRBD2 on 6 matching bases. Trimming cost V 5 bases and J 2 bases, with 8 bases left between them. CDR1 and CDR2 (germline): MDHEN, SYDVKM. This CDR3 has 13 amino acids. The CDR3 nucleotides read TGTGCCAGCAGTACGGGAGACACAGATACGCAGTATTTT. This translates into CASSTGDTDTQYF.

The chain carries TRBV5-1 and TRBJ2-1; 7 bases line up with TRBD2. Germline CDR1 and CDR2: SGHRS and YFSETQ. This CDR3 has 16 amino acids. J was trimmed by 3 bases and V by 4 bases; bases with no gene match: 10. The CDR3 loop is CASSLTLADFYNEQFF. For the CDR3, the DNA is TGCGCCAGCAGCCTTACCCTAGCGGATTTCTACAATGAGCAGTTCTTC.

This clone came up a few times. The genes are TRBV7-2 and TRBJ1-2, with 8 nucleotides matching TRBD1. Germline CDR1 and CDR2: SGHTA and FQGNSA. V shed 5 bases, J shed 0 bases, and the junction held 2 bases outside the gene matches. The CDR3 totals 14 residues. In DNA form, the CDR3 reads TGTGCCAGCAGCCCGACAGGGGCTAACTATGGCTACACCTTC. It translates to CASSPTGANYGYTF. Based on the CDR3 plus reference TRBV7-2 and TRBJ1-2, the full variable domain is GAGVSQSPSNKVTEKGKDVELRCDPISGHTALYWYRQSLGQGLEFLIYFQGNSAPDKSGLPSDRFSAERTGGSVSTLTIQRTQQEDSAVYLCASSPTGANYGYTFGSGTRLTVV.

This rearrangement joins TRBV29-1 to TRBJ2-5; TRBD1 aligns across 9 bases. With V trimmed by 8 bases and J by 5 bases, 6 bases remained unmatched. Germline-derived CDR1 and CDR2 are SQVTM and ANQGSEA. The CDR3 loop spans 12 amino acids. CDR3 sequence reads: CSRDREMETQYF. The CDR3 DNA follows: TGCAGCAGGGACAGGGAGATGGAGACCCAGTACTTC.

This rearrangement joins TRBV27 to TRBJ2-3; 9 bases line up with TRBD1. Germline values: CDR1 MNHEY, CDR2 SMNVEV (reference sequence). The CDR3 is 16 amino acids. V gave up 7 bases and J gave up 6 bases; unmatched junction bases: 14. CDR3 sequence (DNA): TGTGCCAGCACCTCACCGGGACAGGGAGGGATCGATACGCAGTATTTT. Amino acid sequence: CASTSPGQGGIDTQYF.

J is TRBJ2-2 and V is TRBV3-1 (or the pseudogene TRBV3-2), with 9 bases fitting TRBD2. Germline CDR1 is LGHDT and CDR2 is YNNKEL (reference sequence). The V segment lost 3 bases and the J segment 4 bases; nucleotides outside the gene matches: 3. This CDR3 is built from 15 residues. CDR3: CASSQERGATGELFF. CDR3 nucleotide sequence: TGTGCCAGCAGCCAGGAGCGGGGGGCCACCGGGGAGCTGTTTTTT.

This clone was observed once. The identical CDR3 is also encoded by other nucleotide sequences in the sample. The genes are TRBV5-1 and TRBJ2-1, with D hard to call. Germline V gene data show CDR1 as SGHRS and CDR2 as YFSETQ. Trimming removed 0 bases from V and 0 bases from J, with 7 bases in between. The CDR3 covers 15 residues. CDR3 residues: CASSLELSSYNEQFF. For the CDR3, the DNA is TGCGCCAGCAGCTTGGAGTTGAGCTCCTACAATGAGCAGTTCTTC.

V is TRBV5-1 and J is TRBJ2-2; D unclear. V lost 0 bases, J lost 6 bases, and 12 bases lay in between. CDR1 is SGHRS and CDR2 is YFSETQ in the germline V gene. The CDR3 spans 15 residues. The CDR3 DNA follows: TGCGCCAGCAGCTTGGATGGCAGTGTCCCCGGGGAGCTGTTTTTT. Its protein is CASSLDGSVPGELFF.

The CDR3 DNA follows: TGCGCCAGCAGCTTGACCGGGACAGGGGGTGAGGAAGCTTTCTTT. It is translated as CASSLTGTGGEEAFF. The V gene is TRBV5-1, the J gene TRBJ1-1; 11 bases agree with TRBD1. This CDR3 is 15 amino acids long. CDR1 and CDR2 (germline): SGHRS, YFSETQ. V lost 1 base and J lost 8; bases outside the gene matches: 7.